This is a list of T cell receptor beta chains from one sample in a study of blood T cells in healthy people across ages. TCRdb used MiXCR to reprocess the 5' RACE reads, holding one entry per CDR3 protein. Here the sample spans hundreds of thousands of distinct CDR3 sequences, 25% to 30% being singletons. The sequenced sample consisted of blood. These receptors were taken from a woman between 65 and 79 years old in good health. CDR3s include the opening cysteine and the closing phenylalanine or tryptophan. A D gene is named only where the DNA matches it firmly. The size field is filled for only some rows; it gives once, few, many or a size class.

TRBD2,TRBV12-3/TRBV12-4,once,CASTPWTSGSNEQFF
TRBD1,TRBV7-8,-,CASSLTTGLDGYTF
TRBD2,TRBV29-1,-,CSVPTSGMAETQYF
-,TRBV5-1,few,CASRLSAYNEQFF
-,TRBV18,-,CASSPLRDVGELFF
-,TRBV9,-,CASSFTSENTEAFF
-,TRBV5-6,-,CASSLALAGYNEQFF
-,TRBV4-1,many,CASSQEIDDTEAFF
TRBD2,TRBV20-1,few,CSATGGSGNEQFF
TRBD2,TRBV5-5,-,CASSSGRSQETQYF
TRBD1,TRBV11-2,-,CASSLYRGRTDTQYF
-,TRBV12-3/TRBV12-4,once,CASSLAGGVAAEQFF
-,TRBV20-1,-,CSASFGTYEQYF
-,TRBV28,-,CASTQPNSPLHF
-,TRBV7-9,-,CASLEGDDTSTDTQYF
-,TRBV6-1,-,CASSERGLRENIQYF
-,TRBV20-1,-,CSARPGGSGNTIYF
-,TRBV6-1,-,CASSDSWGNQPQHF
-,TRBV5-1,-,CASDWRDASNQPQHF
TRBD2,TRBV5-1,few,CASSAGTSGKKF
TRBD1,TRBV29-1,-,CSVEEEQGAIDTQYF
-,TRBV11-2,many,CASSLDGGGTDTQYF
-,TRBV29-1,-,CSIRQDTYNEQFF
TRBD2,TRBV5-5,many,CASKLAGSNTGELFF
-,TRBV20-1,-,CSARQGTSGSDEQFF
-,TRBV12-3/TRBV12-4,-,CASSLGAEEYGYTF
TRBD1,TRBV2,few,CASGTAQETQYF
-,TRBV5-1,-,CASISLAGNQETQYF
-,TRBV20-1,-,CSARVGSSYNEQFF
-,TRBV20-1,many,CSARDPDRSSYEQYF
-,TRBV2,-,CASRHRERYYGYTF
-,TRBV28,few,CASSFSGSAGANVLTF
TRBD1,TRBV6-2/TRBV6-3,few,CASSRQGPQYF
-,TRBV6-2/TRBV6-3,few,CASSYGGADLYGYTF
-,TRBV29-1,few,CSVEGTPGVDTIYF
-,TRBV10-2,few,CASSEADYEQYF
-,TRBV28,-,CASSFRGANEQYF
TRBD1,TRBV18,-,CASSPPGQGADGYTF
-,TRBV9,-,CASSPSRGTGGGDTQYF
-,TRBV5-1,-,CASSLGGNMNTEAFF
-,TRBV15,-,CATSRDFGGYEQYF
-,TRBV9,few,CASSAHSLNGAKNIQYF
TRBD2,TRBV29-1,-,CSVEDYPAGYNEQFF
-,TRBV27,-,CASSPDTVRNSPLHF
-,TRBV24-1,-,CATSSRTGLYGYTF
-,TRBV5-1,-,CASSLAANRNYGYTF
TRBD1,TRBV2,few,CARRQGPGEQYF
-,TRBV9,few,CASSVEAGGEAFF
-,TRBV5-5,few,CASSLAAGQTHYGYTF